These 6 T cell receptor beta chains originate from one sample sequenced in a study of blood T cell repertoires in COVID-19. Assay: immunoSEQ multiplex PCR; the TCRdb copy retains only in-frame clones and omits some. Of under 250,000 clones in the sample, roughly four fifths were seen once. The sample comprised peripheral blood. The origin of the receptors is a woman in her fifties or sixties with acute or convalescent COVID-19.

The V call is TRBV9, the J call TRBJ1-2, with D perhaps TRBD1 (5 bases). In germline, CDR1 is SGDLS, CDR2 YYNGEE. The CDR3 is 13 amino acids. V was shortened by 4 bases and J by 2 bases, with 9 bases between the two germline ends. In DNA, the CDR3 is TGTGCCAGCAGCAAAGGGGTAAACTATGGCTACACCTTC. Amino acids: CASSKGVNYGYTF.

This rearrangement joins TRBV5-6 to TRBJ1-5; D is unclear. Trimming stripped 0 bases from V and 1 base from J, with 5 bases between. CDR3 size: 14 residues. Per the germline V gene, CDR1 is SGHDT and CDR2 is YYEEEE. The CDR3 here is CASSLGRSNQPQHF. CDR3 DNA: TGTGCCAGCAGCTTGGGTAGAAGCAATCAGCCCCAGCATTTT.

This clone was seen a single time. The chain combines TRBV12-3 or TRBV12-4 with TRBJ1-5; TRBD1 aligns across 8 bases. Germline trimming cut 6 bases from V and 4 bases from J; bases unmatched to any gene: 2. The CDR3 runs 13 residues. For the CDR3, the DNA is TGTGCCAGCAGAGGACAGGGTAATCAGCCCCAGCATTTT. This gives the protein CASRGQGNQPQHF.

The V call is TRBV19, the J call TRBJ2-2; 8 bases align to TRBD1. This CDR3 is built from 17 residues. In germline, CDR1 is LNHDA, CDR2 SQIVND (reference sequence). V lost 4 bases, J lost 7 bases, and 14 bases stayed unmatched. CDR3 sequence (DNA): TGTGCCAGTAGTAACCCAGGACAGGGCTTTCGTAGCGGGGAGCTGTTTTTT. This sequence encodes CASSNPGQGFRSGELFF. Full variable domain (outside the CDR3, taken from reference TRBV19 and TRBJ2-2): DGGITQSPKYLFRKEGQNVTLSCEQNLNHDAMYWYRQDPGQGLRLIYYSQIVNDFQKGDIAEGYSVSREKKESFPLTVTSAQKNPTAFYLCASSNPGQGFRSGELFFGEGSRLTVL.

The chain employs TRBV3-1 (or the pseudogene TRBV3-2) and TRBJ1-5; D unresolved. In germline, CDR1 is LGHDT, CDR2 YNNKEL (reference sequence). The V and J ends lost 0 bases and 7 bases respectively, with 25 bases between them. CDR3 length: 19 amino acids. CDR3 in amino acids: CASSQDVYPGIGPGQPQHF. Here the CDR3 DNA reads TGTGCCAGCAGCCAAGATGTTTACCCGGGAATAGGGCCGGGGCAGCCCCAGCATTTT.

Here the CDR3 reads CASTKGSHNSPLHF. The CDR3 bases are TGTGCCAGCACCAAAGGGAGCCATAATTCACCCCTCCACTTT. The chain employs TRBV7-9 and TRBJ1-6; D remains unclear. The germline CDR1 and CDR2 sequences are SEHNR and FQNEAQ (reference sequence). The CDR3 spans 14 residues. V was clipped by 7 bases and J by 5 bases, with 12 bases between them.